This T cell receptor (beta chain) originates from a study of blood T cell repertoires in COVID-19. This clone has a handful of counts. The junction had 7 bases not matched to a gene; V was cut back by 7 bases and J by 4 bases. This CDR3 comprises 14 residues. Germline-derived CDR1 and CDR2 are SGHTS and YDEGEE. Profiling relied on immunoSEQ multiplex PCR, and the TCRdb table lists in-frame clones only, not all of them. The sample has 75,000 to 90,000 clones; roughly 82% are singletons. Sequences were obtained from peripheral blood. V is TRBV5-8 and J is TRBJ2-2, with 7 positions matching TRBD2. This TCR was sampled from a man between 50 and 59 years old with active COVID-19. As DNA, the CDR3 is TGTGCCAGCTCAAAGGGAGGGCGCACCGGGGAGCTGTTTTTT. It is translated as CASSKGGRTGELFF. Complete variable domain (other parts from reference TRBV5-8 and TRBJ2-2): EAGVTQSPTHLIKTRGQQATLRCSPISGHTSVYWYQQALGLGLQFLLWYDEGEERNRGNFPPRFSGRQFPNYSSELNVNALELEDSALYLCASSKGGRTGELFFGEGSRLTVL.